This T cell receptor beta chain was sequenced during a study of early T cells in non-severe SARS-CoV-2 infection. At least ten counts were recorded for this clonotype. Antigen specificity is unknown. TCRdb reprocessed the 5' RACE reads via MiXCR and lists one record per CDR3 protein. Found here are 60,000 to 70,000 distinct CDR3 sequences, 4% to 5.5% of them singletons; the top ten hold 4% to 5%. Findings of the study overall: Private and CD4 specificities were missed by VDJdb matching, which favored anti-spike CD8 responses.

V lost 5 bases to trimming and J lost 7 bases; unmatched junction nucleotides: 11. This CDR3 contains 16 residues. Germline-derived CDR1 and CDR2 are LNHNV and YYDKDF (reference sequence). The TCR comes from an adult who was a healthcare worker with PCR-confirmed SARS-CoV-2 infection or an uninfected control (not recorded which). Sequencing was carried out using whole blood. This rearrangement joins TRBV15 to TRBJ2-2; 9 bases are a match to TRBD1. As DNA, the CDR3 is TGTGCCACCAGCCGTACCAACAGGGGGCAGGACGGGGAGCTGTTTTTT. This sequence encodes CATSRTNRGQDGELFF.